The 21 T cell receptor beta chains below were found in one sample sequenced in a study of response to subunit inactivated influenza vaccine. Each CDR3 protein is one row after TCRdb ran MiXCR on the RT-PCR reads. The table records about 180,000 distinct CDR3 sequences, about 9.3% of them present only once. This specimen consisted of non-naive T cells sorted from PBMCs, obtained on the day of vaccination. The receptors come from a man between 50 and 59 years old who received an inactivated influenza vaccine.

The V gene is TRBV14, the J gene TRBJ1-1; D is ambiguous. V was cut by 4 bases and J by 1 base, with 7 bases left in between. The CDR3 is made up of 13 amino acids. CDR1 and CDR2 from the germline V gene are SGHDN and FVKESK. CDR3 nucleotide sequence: TGTGCCAGCAGCCCTCAATCGAACACTGAAGCTTTCTTT. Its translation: CASSPQSNTEAFF.

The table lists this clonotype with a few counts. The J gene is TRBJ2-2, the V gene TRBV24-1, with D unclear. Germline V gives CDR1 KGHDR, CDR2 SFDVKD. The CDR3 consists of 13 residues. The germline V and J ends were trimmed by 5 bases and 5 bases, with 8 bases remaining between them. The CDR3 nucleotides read TGTGCCACCAGTGCTTGGGAAACCGGGGAGCTGTTTTTT. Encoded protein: CATSAWETGELFF.

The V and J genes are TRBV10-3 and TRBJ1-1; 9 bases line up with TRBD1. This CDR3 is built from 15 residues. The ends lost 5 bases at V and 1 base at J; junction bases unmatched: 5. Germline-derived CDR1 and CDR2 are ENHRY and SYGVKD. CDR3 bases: TGTGCCATCAGTACCCCGGGACAGGGGAACACTGAAGCTTTCTTT. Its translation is CAISTPGQGNTEAFF.

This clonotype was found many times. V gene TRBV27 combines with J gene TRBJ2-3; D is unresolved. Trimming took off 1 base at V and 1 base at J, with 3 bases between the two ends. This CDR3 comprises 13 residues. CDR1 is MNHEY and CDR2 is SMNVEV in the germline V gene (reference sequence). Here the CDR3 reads CASSLYRTDTQYF. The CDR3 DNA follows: TGTGCCAGCAGTTTATACCGCACAGATACGCAGTATTTT.

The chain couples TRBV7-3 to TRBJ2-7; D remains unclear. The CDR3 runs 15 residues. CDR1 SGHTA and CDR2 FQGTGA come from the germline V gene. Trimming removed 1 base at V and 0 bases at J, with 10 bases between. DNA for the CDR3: TGTGCCAGCAGCTTAAGTGTCGGAGCCTCCTACGAGCAGTACTTC. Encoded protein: CASSLSVGASYEQYF.

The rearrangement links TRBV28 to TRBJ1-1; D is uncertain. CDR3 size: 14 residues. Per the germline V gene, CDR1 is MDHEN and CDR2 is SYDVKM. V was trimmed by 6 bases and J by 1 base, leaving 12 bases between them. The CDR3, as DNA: TGTGCCAGCAGGTTAAGGAGGCGGAACACTGAAGCTTTCTTT. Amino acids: CASRLRRRNTEAFF.

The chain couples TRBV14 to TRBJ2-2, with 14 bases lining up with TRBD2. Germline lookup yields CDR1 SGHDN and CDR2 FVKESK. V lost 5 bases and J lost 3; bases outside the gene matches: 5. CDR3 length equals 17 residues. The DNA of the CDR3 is TGTGCCAGCAGCAGACTAGCGGGGGGGACCTACACCGGGGAGCTGTTTTTT. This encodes CASSRLAGGTYTGELFF. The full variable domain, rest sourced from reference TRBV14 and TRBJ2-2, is EAGVTQFPSHSVIEKGQTVTLRCDPISGHDNLYWYRRVMGKEIKFLLHFVKESKQDESGMPNNRFLAERTGGTYSTLKVQPAELEDSGVYFCASSRLAGGTYTGELFFGEGSRLTVL.

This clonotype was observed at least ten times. The CDR3 protein is CASSLEGFFEKLFF. The DNA of the CDR3 is TGTGCCAGCAGCTTGGAAGGTTTTTTTGAAAAACTGTTTTTT. The V and J genes are TRBV5-5 and TRBJ1-4; D gene ambiguous. Trimming cost V 0 bases and J 7 bases, with 10 bases left between them. Germline V gives CDR1 SGHKS, CDR2 YYEKEE (reference sequence). The CDR3 is 14 amino acids.

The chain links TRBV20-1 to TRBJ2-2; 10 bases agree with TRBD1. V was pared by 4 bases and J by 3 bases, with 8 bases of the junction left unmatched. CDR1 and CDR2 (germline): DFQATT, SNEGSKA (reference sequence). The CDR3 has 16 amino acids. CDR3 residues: CSATKGTGAHTGELFF. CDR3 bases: TGCAGTGCTACGAAAGGGACAGGGGCCCACACCGGGGAGCTGTTTTTT.

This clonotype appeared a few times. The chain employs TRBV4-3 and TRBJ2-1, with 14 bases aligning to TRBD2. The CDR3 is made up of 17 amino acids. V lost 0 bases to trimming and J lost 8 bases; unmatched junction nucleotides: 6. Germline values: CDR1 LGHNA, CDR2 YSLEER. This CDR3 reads CASSQERGTSGGYEQFF. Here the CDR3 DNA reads TGCGCCAGCAGCCAAGAAAGGGGGACTAGCGGGGGCTATGAGCAGTTCTTC.

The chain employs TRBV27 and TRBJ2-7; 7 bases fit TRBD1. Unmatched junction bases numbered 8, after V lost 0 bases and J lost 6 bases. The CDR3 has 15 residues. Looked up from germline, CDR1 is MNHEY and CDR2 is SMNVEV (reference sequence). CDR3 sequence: CASSLSGTVYGEQYF. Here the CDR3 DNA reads TGTGCCAGCAGTTTATCTGGGACAGTCTATGGCGAGCAGTACTTC.

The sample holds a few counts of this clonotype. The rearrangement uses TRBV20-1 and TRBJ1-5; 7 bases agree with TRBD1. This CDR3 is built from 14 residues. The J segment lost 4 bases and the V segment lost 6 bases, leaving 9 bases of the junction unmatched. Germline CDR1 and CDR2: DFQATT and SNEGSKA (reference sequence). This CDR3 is CSARWTGLNQPQHF. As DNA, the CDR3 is TGCAGTGCAAGATGGACAGGTTTAAATCAGCCCCAGCATTTT.

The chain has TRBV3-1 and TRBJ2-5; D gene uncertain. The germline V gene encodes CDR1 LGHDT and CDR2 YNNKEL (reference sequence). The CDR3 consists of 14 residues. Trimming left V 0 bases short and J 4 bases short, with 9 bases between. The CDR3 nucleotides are TGTGCCAGCAGCCAAGATCAAAGGACAGAGACCCAGTACTTC. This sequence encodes CASSQDQRTETQYF.

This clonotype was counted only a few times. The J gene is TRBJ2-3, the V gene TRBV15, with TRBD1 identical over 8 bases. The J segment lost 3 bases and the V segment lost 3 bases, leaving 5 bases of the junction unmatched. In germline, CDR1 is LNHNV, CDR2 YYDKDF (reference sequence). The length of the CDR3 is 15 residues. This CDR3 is CATSRTGDITDTQYF. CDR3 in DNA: TGTGCCACCAGCAGGACAGGGGATATAACAGATACGCAGTATTTT.

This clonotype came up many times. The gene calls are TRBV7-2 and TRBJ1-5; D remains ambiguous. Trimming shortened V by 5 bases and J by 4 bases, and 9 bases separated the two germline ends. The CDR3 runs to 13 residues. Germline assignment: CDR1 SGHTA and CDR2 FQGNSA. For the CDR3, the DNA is TGTGCCAGCAGCAAGGACGGGAATCAGCCCCAGCATTTT. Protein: CASSKDGNQPQHF.

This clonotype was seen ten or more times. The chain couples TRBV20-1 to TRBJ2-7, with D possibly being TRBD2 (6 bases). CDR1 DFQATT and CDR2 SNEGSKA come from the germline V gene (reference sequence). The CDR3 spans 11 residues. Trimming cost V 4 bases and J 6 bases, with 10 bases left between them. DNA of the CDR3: TGCAGTGCTACTAGCGATCGCGAGCAGTACTTC. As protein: CSATSDREQYF.

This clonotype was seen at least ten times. CDR3: CASSQEGLGPYEQYF. CDR3 DNA sequence: TGTGCCAGCAGCCAAGAGGGTTTAGGACCCTACGAGCAGTACTTC. This chain connects TRBV3-1 to TRBJ2-7; D remains unclear. Germline CDR1 is LGHDT and CDR2 is YNNKEL (reference sequence). V dropped 0 bases and J dropped 2 bases, with 11 bases sitting between them. The CDR3 covers 15 residues.

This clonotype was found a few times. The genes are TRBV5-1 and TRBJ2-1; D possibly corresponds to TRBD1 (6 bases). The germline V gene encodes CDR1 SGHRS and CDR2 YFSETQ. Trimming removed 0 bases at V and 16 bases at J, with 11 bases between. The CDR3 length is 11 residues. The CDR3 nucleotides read TGCGCCAGCAGCTTGGCTGGGGACAAATTCTTC. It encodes CASSLAGDKFF.

CDR3 nucleotides: TGTGCCAGCACCTTAGGGTACGGCTCCTTTAACGAGCAGTACTTC. Residues: CASTLGYGSFNEQYF. V usage is TRBV28 and J usage is TRBJ2-7; D unclear. The length of the CDR3 is 15 residues. Germline assignment: CDR1 MDHEN and CDR2 SYDVKM. The germline V and J ends were trimmed by 7 bases and 5 bases, with 21 bases remaining between them.

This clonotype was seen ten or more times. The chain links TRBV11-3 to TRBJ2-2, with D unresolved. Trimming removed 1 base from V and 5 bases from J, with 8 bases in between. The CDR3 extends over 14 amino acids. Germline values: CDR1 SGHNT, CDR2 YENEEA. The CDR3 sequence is CASSLVAGTGELFF. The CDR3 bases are TGTGCCAGCAGCTTAGTGGCTGGAACCGGGGAGCTGTTTTTT.

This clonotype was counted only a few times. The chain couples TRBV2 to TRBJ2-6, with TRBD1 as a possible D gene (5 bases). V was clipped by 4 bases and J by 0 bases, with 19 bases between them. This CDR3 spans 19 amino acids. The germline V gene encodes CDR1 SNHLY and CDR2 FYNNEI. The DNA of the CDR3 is TGTGCCAGCAGTGTCCTTAACGCGTTCCAGGGCTCTGGGGCCAACGTCCTGACTTTC. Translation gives CASSVLNAFQGSGANVLTF.